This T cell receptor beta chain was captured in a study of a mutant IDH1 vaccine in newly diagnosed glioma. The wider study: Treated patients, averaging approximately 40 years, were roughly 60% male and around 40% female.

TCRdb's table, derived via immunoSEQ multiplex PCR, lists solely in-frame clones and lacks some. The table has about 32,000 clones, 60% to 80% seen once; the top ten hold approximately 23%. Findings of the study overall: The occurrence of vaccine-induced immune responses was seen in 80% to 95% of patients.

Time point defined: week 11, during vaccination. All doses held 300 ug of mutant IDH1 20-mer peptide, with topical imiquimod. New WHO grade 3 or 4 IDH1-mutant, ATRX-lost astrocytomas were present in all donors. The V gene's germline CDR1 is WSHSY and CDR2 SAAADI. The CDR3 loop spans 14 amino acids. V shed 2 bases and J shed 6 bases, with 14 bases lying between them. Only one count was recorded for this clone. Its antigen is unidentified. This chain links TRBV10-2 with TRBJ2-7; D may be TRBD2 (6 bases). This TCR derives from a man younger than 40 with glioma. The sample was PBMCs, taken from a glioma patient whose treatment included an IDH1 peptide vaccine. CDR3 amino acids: CASSELGTGREQYF. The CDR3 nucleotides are TGCGCCAGCAGTGAGCTCGGGACTGGCCGCGAGCAGTACTTC.